Following are 14 T cell receptor beta chains from one sample sequenced in a study of blood T cell repertoires in COVID-19. Sequencing used immunoSEQ multiplex PCR; TCRdb keeps in-frame clones, though not all of them. Of some 40,000 clones detected, less than 90% appear once; the ten largest clones hold approximately 20%. The specimen was peripheral blood. Receptors originate from a man aged 70 or older with acute or convalescent COVID-19.

The genes are TRBV7-8 and TRBJ1-4, with unresolved D. This CDR3 comprises 16 residues. Germline V gives CDR1 SGHVS, CDR2 FQNEAQ. Between the trimmed V and J ends, which lost 4 bases and 0 bases, there was a span of 12 bases. The DNA of the CDR3 is TGTGCCAGCAGCTCCCCTCCTCCCGCAACTAATGAAAAACTGTTTTTT. Translation: CASSSPPPATNEKLFF. The full variable domain, completed using reference TRBV7-8 and TRBJ1-4, is GAGVSQSPRYKVAKRGQDVALRCDPISGHVSLFWYQQALGQGPEFLTYFQNEAQLDKSGLPSDRFFAERPEGSVSTLKIQRTQQEDSAVYLCASSSPPPATNEKLFFGSGTQLSVL.

V and J are TRBV5-1 and TRBJ1-2, with 7 bases fitting TRBD1. The V segment lost 2 bases and the J segment 3 bases; nucleotides outside the gene matches: 1. Germline CDR1 reads SGHRS; CDR2 reads YFSETQ. The CDR3 loop spans 13 amino acids. The chain's CDR3 is CASSFDRDYGYTF. The CDR3 DNA reads TGCGCCAGCAGCTTTGACAGGGACTATGGCTACACCTTC.

The gene calls are TRBV15 and TRBJ1-2; D gene ambiguous. V was trimmed by 0 bases and J by 7 bases, leaving 6 bases between them. CDR1 and CDR2 from the germline V gene are LNHNV and YYDKDF (reference sequence). The length of the CDR3 is 12 residues. CDR3 bases: TGTGCCACCAGCAGAGATGGCGGTGGCTACACCTTC. It is translated as CATSRDGGGYTF.

The V and J genes are TRBV23-1 and TRBJ2-3; 7 nucleotides match TRBD1. TRBV23-1 carries the ORF label, with uncertain function. V shed 6 bases, J shed 0 bases, and the junction held 18 bases outside the gene matches. The CDR3 has 19 residues. Written as DNA, the CDR3 is TGCGCCAGCAGCGAACACCTTCACAGGGGACCCTTGAGCACAGATACGCAGTATTTT. Translation: CASSEHLHRGPLSTDTQYF.

CDR3 region: CASSTRTGLTYEQYF. CDR3 bases: TGTGCCAGTAGTACCCGGACGGGACTTACCTACGAGCAGTACTTC. The J gene is TRBJ2-7, the V gene TRBV19; D is perhaps TRBD2 (6 bases). Germline-derived CDR1 and CDR2 are LNHDA and SQIVND (reference sequence). The CDR3 length is 15 residues. The ends were cut back, 4 bases at V and 2 bases at J, with 15 bases in the middle. The full variable domain, its missing parts supplied by reference TRBV19 and TRBJ2-7, is DGGITQSPKYLFRKEGQNVTLSCEQNLNHDAMYWYRQDPGQGLRLIYYSQIVNDFQKGDIAEGYSVSREKKESFPLTVTSAQKNPTAFYLCASSTRTGLTYEQYFGPGTRLTVT.

J is TRBJ1-4 and V is TRBV5-1, with D unclear. Trimming pared 7 bases from V and 2 bases from J, leaving 12 bases between. CDR1 and CDR2 (germline): SGHRS, YFSETQ. The CDR3 is made up of 14 amino acids. The CDR3 loop is CASSTYGTNEKLFF. As DNA, the CDR3 is TGCGCCAGCTCAACATACGGGACTAATGAAAAACTGTTTTTT.

V is TRBV19 and J is TRBJ1-3, with D unclear. The CDR3 spans 14 residues. V lost 3 bases and J 4 bases, leaving 10 bases between the germline ends. Germline lookup yields CDR1 LNHDA and CDR2 SQIVND (reference sequence). CDR3 coding DNA: TGTGCCAGTAGTATGGTGGCCCTCGGAAACACCATATATTTT. This sequence encodes CASSMVALGNTIYF. Using reference TRBV19 and TRBJ1-3 for the parts outside the CDR3, the full variable domain is DGGITQSPKYLFRKEGQNVTLSCEQNLNHDAMYWYRQDPGQGLRLIYYSQIVNDFQKGDIAEGYSVSREKKESFPLTVTSAQKNPTAFYLCASSMVALGNTIYFGEGSWLTVV.

The rearrangement links TRBV29-1 to TRBJ2-7, with 8 positions matching TRBD1. The V gene end was trimmed by 5 bases and the J gene end by 7 bases; junction bases not matched to a gene: 10. The CDR3 extends over 13 amino acids. Looked up from germline, CDR1 is SQVTM and CDR2 is ANQGSEA. DNA of the CDR3: TGCAGCGTTTACAGGGGGTCCGCGCGTGAGCAGTACTTC. Protein sequence: CSVYRGSAREQYF.

The chain carries TRBV28 and TRBJ1-1; D unclear. Germline V gene sequence: CDR1 MDHEN, CDR2 SYDVKM. This CDR3 has 12 amino acids. The V end lost 4 bases, the J end lost 4 bases, and 7 bases lay between the germline ends. The CDR3: CASSSPFTEAFF. As DNA, the CDR3 is TGTGCCAGCAGTTCCCCTTTCACTGAAGCTTTCTTT.

This rearrangement joins TRBV3-1 (or the pseudogene TRBV3-2) to TRBJ2-1; TRBD2 matches 7 bases. The CDR3 covers 17 residues. With V trimmed by 4 bases and J by 4 bases, 13 bases remained unmatched. From germline, CDR1 is LGHDT and CDR2 YNNKEL (reference sequence). In nucleotides, the CDR3 is TGTGCCAGCAGCCGACTTGAACTGGGACTACTATACAATGAGCAGTTCTTC. Its protein is CASSRLELGLLYNEQFF.

V and J are TRBV27 and TRBJ2-1; TRBD2 matches 7 bases. Germline V gene data show CDR1 as MNHEY and CDR2 as SMNVEV (reference sequence). The CDR3 covers 14 residues. The junction had 5 bases not matched to a gene; V was cut back by 2 bases and J by 7 bases. CDR3 amino acids: CASSLDFGGNEQFF. The CDR3 bases are TGTGCCAGCAGTTTAGATTTCGGGGGGAATGAGCAGTTCTTC.

This rearrangement joins TRBV7-2 to TRBJ1-1; 7 bases fit TRBD1. The trim removed 2 bases at V and 5 bases at J, leaving 5 bases unmatched. The CDR3 consists of 14 residues. The germline CDR1 and CDR2 sequences are SGHTA and FQGNSA. The CDR3 loop is CASSLQTGFTEAFF. CDR3 nucleotides: TGTGCCAGCAGCTTACAGACAGGGTTTACTGAAGCTTTCTTT.

The genes are TRBV27 and TRBJ2-1; 12 bases are shared with TRBD1. Germline V gene lookup returns CDR1 MNHEY and CDR2 SMNVEV (reference sequence). After removal of 1 base from V and 4 bases from J, the junction contained 5 bases not matched to a gene. The CDR3 contains 17 residues. This CDR3 is CASSLFGTGGEYNEQFF. CDR3 in DNA: TGTGCCAGCAGTTTATTCGGGACAGGGGGCGAGTACAATGAGCAGTTCTTC.

The gene calls are TRBV9 and TRBJ2-3; D unresolved. This CDR3 contains 13 residues. Trimming left V 0 bases short and J 5 bases short, with 7 bases between. Germline V lookup: CDR1 SGDLS, CDR2 YYNGEE. CDR3: CASSVVVLDTQYF. The CDR3 coding sequence is TGTGCCAGCAGCGTAGTCGTTCTAGATACGCAGTATTTT.